This TCR beta chain was retrieved from a study of cytomegalovirus exposure and HLA in healthy donors. Study-level findings and limits: V- and J-gene trimming in TCR beta was tied to a missense DCLRE1C variant by an analysis performed later.

V was clipped by 6 bases and J by 2 bases, with 23 bases between them. The CDR3 runs 17 residues. CDR1 is LNHDA and CDR2 is SQIVND in the germline V gene (reference sequence). Concerning this clone: Antigen specificity is unknown.

The study ran its PCR with 60 Vbeta and 13 Jbeta primers. Methods used by the authors: Roughly 11 million shared chains were among approximately 87 million unique TCR beta chains counted in a later analysis. The repertoire was sequenced with immunoSEQ multiplex PCR; TCRdb's copy has only in-frame clones and lacks some. V and J calls and clone size come straight from that table; D and trimming were deduced from the DNA. The sample carries some 90,000 clones, about 81% recorded once. Sequenced sample: PBMCs. The receptor comes from a man aged 35-49 years in good health and CMV-seronegative. The V gene is TRBV19, the J gene TRBJ2-7; tentatively, D is TRBD1 (6 bases). The chain's CDR3 is CASSPGHPGGPPYEQYF. The CDR3 coding sequence is TGTGCCAGTAGCCCGGGACACCCGGGCGGACCTCCCTACGAGCAGTACTTC.